These 18 T cell receptor beta chains were all obtained from the same sample, sequenced in a study of beta chain features in type 1 diabetes. Every isolated RNA sample was fully reverse transcribed, so sequencing captured expressed TCRB transcripts. The method was immunoSEQ multiplex PCR; TCRdb's version includes in-frame clones alone and lacks a portion of them. The data hold about 250,000 clones, with 11% to 15% observed a single time. The sequenced sample consisted of naive CD4+ T cells from blood. The receptors come from a woman in her 40s in good health.

This clone occurred a few times. This chain links TRBV4-2 with TRBJ1-4, with D possibly TRBD1 on 6 matching bases. The CDR3 contains 16 residues. Trimming cost V 1 base and J 4 bases, with 13 bases left between them. Germline V gene lookup returns CDR1 LGHNA and CDR2 YNFKEQ. CDR3 nucleotide sequence: TGTGCCAGCAGCCAAGGGACCGGGACACTTAATGAAAAACTGTTTTTT. Protein sequence: CASSQGTGTLNEKLFF.

The table lists this clone with a few counts. The chain has TRBV2 and TRBJ2-1, with a tentative D call TRBD2 (6 bases). This CDR3 comprises 15 residues. Germline loops: CDR1 SNHLY, CDR2 FYNNEI. V lost 7 bases and J lost 6, with 19 bases in between. This CDR3 reads CASKVEAGMGNEQFF. CDR3 DNA: TGTGCCAGCAAGGTCGAGGCGGGGATGGGCAATGAGCAGTTCTTC.

The rearrangement joins TRBV19 to TRBJ2-1; D perhaps matches TRBD2 (7 bases). V was clipped by 3 bases and J by 5 bases, with 14 bases between them. The V gene's germline CDR1 is LNHDA and CDR2 SQIVND (reference sequence). This CDR3 spans 15 amino acids. CDR3 nucleotides: TGTGCCAGTAGTATGGGGGCGGGGGCACACAATGAGCAGTTCTTC. Translated, it gives CASSMGAGAHNEQFF.

The V and J genes are TRBV2 and TRBJ2-1, with 9 bases fitting TRBD1. The CDR3 consists of 15 residues. V shed 4 bases, J shed 6 bases, and the junction held 7 bases outside the gene matches. CDR1 is SNHLY and CDR2 is FYNNEI in the germline V gene. CDR3 coding DNA: TGTGCCAGCAGTGCGGGACAGGGATTCAGCAATGAGCAGTTCTTC. Translating gives CASSAGQGFSNEQFF.

A few counts support this clone. This sequence joins TRBV7-9 and TRBJ2-7, with TRBD2 as a possible D gene (6 bases). Looked up from germline, CDR1 is SEHNR and CDR2 is FQNEAQ (reference sequence). The CDR3 is 14 residues long. The V end was cut by 8 bases, the J end by 0 bases, with 14 bases between. CDR3 DNA sequence: TGTGCCAGCCCCCCGGAGGGAAGCTCCTACGAGCAGTACTTC. Residues: CASPPEGSSYEQYF.

The chain is built from TRBV9 and TRBJ2-2; D unresolved. This CDR3 has 12 amino acids. Trimming cost V 1 base and J 7 bases, with 5 bases left between them. Germline CDR1 reads SGDLS; CDR2 reads YYNGEE. The CDR3 sequence: CASSVQIGELFF. The CDR3, as DNA: TGTGCCAGCAGCGTACAAATCGGGGAGCTGTTTTTT.

This clone has only a few counts. The gene calls are TRBV18 and TRBJ1-1; D uncertain. There are 13 residues in the CDR3. V was clipped by 4 bases and J by 3 bases, with 9 bases between them. From germline, CDR1 is KGHSH and CDR2 LQKENI. CDR3 loop: CASSRGRDTEAFF. DNA of the CDR3: TGTGCCAGCTCACGTGGTAGAGACACTGAAGCTTTCTTT.

The chain links TRBV7-2 to TRBJ2-1; possible D gene TRBD2, 5 bases. Germline loops: CDR1 SGHTA, CDR2 FQGNSA. V lost 5 bases and J lost 0, with 17 bases in between. The CDR3 totals 17 residues. The CDR3 protein is CASSPKGSQSSYNEQFF. The CDR3 nucleotides are TGTGCCAGCAGCCCCAAAGGGAGCCAGAGCTCCTACAATGAGCAGTTCTTC.

This clone was detected a few times. The rearrangement links TRBV10-3 to TRBJ2-5; D is possibly TRBD2 (6 bases). Trimming pared 10 bases from V and 0 bases from J, leaving 9 bases between. Germline CDR1 is ENHRY and CDR2 is SYGVKD. The CDR3 runs 12 residues. CDR3 protein: CATQRDQETQYF. Here the CDR3 DNA reads TGTGCCACACAGCGGGACCAAGAGACCCAGTACTTC.

V gene TRBV5-1 combines with J gene TRBJ2-7, with TRBD2 matching over 7 bases. This CDR3 has 15 amino acids. V gave up 4 bases and J gave up 1 base; unmatched junction bases: 8. Germline CDR1 SGHRS, CDR2 YFSETQ. CDR3 sequence: CASSGGGKISYEQYF. In DNA form, the CDR3 reads TGCGCCAGCAGCGGGGGAGGGAAAATATCCTACGAGCAGTACTTC.

This clone was detected only a few times. This rearrangement joins TRBV5-1 to TRBJ2-1, with TRBD1 identical over 7 bases. The germline V gene encodes CDR1 SGHRS and CDR2 YFSETQ. J gave up 5 bases and V 5 bases, and 4 bases lay outside the gene matches. This CDR3 region has 13 residues. The CDR3 DNA reads as TGCGCCAGCAGGGTACAGGGGAACAATGAGCAGTTCTTC. Protein sequence: CASRVQGNNEQFF. The complete variable domain, with remaining parts taken from reference TRBV5-1 and TRBJ2-1, reads KAGVTQTPRYLIKTRGQQVTLSCSPISGHRSVSWYQQTPGQGLQFLFEYFSETQRNKGNFPGRFSGRQFSNSRSEMNVSTLELGDSALYLCASRVQGNNEQFFGPGTRLTVL.

The chain has TRBV5-1 and TRBJ2-7; weak D call: TRBD1 (6 bases). There are 14 residues in the CDR3. The V gene's germline CDR1 is SGHRS and CDR2 YFSETQ. The V end was cut by 0 bases, the J end by 7 bases, with 14 bases between. The CDR3 DNA reads TGCGCCAGCAGCTTGGTTGGAGAGCAGGGGGAGCAGTACTTC. This codes for CASSLVGEQGEQYF.

This clone was picked up a small number of times. The V and J genes are TRBV18 and TRBJ2-7, with TRBD1 matching over 8 bases. There are 14 residues in the CDR3. Germline-derived CDR1 and CDR2 are KGHSH and LQKENI. Germline trimming cut 3 bases from V and 6 bases from J; bases unmatched to any gene: 7. The CDR3: CASSPVGQGAEQYF. The CDR3 nucleotides are TGTGCCAGCTCACCGGTAGGACAGGGCGCCGAGCAGTACTTC.

This clone was detected a few times. In DNA, the CDR3 is TGTGCCAGCAGCGTCGCCGGGACAGGGGGCGAGCAGTACTTC. Translation gives CASSVAGTGGEQYF. V is TRBV7-2 and J is TRBJ2-7; 11 nucleotides match TRBD1. CDR3 length: 14 residues. Looked up from germline, CDR1 is SGHTA and CDR2 is FQGNSA. V gave up 5 bases and J gave up 6 bases; unmatched junction bases: 6.

This clone was seen a handful of times. The chain employs TRBV5-5 and TRBJ2-7; 7 bases are shared with TRBD1. The CDR3 extends over 15 amino acids. Looked up from germline, CDR1 is SGHKS and CDR2 is YYEKEE (reference sequence). The junction had 9 bases not matched to a gene; V was cut back by 0 bases and J by 6 bases. DNA for the CDR3: TGTGCCAGCAGCTTGGGCCCGGGACAGTCTGGCGAGCAGTACTTC. Translating it yields CASSLGPGQSGEQYF.

The rearrangement links TRBV29-1 to TRBJ1-5; maybe TRBD1 (6 bases). The CDR3 extends over 15 amino acids. V lost 6 bases, J lost 0 bases, and 15 bases lay in between. CDR1 and CDR2 (germline): SQVTM, ANQGSEA. CDR3 residues: CSVLTQGYSNQPQHF. DNA of the CDR3: TGCAGCGTCCTAACCCAGGGGTATAGCAATCAGCCCCAGCATTTT.

The sample holds a few counts of this clone. J is TRBJ1-2 and V is TRBV9; possible D gene TRBD1, 5 bases. In germline, CDR1 is SGDLS, CDR2 YYNGEE. V lost 0 bases to trimming and J lost 0 bases, with 12 bases between them. The CDR3 has 16 amino acids. CDR3 nucleotides: TGTGCCAGCAGCGTAGGTGGACATGTGTCTAACTATGGCTACACCTTC. This gives the protein CASSVGGHVSNYGYTF.

The chain combines TRBV11-2 with TRBJ1-2, with 10 nucleotides matching TRBD1. Germline V lookup: CDR1 SGHAT, CDR2 FQNNGV. CDR3 length: 14 amino acids. Losses at the gene ends were 4 bases for V and 8 bases for J; bases not matched to a gene: 7. The CDR3 is CASSSRDRGGGYTF. DNA for the CDR3: TGTGCCAGCAGCTCCCGGGACAGGGGTGGCGGCTACACCTTC.